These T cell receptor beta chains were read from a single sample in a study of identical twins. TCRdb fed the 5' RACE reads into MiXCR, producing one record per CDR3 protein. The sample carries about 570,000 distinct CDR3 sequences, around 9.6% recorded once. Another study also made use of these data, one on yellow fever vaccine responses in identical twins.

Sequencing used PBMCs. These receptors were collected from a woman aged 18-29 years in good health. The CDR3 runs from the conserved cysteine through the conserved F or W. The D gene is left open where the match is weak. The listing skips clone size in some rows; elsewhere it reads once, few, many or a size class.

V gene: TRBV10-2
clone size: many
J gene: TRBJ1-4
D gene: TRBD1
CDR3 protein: CASSELGTENEKLFF
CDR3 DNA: TGCGCCAGCAGTGAATTAGGGACAGAAAATGAAAAACTGTTTTTT

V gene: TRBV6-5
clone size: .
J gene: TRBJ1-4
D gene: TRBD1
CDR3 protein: CASSSIQGRYEKLFF
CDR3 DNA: TGTGCCAGCAGTTCGATACAGGGGCGGTATGAAAAACTGTTTTTT

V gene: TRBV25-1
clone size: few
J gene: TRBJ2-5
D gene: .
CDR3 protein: CASSEGVVGSGQETQYF
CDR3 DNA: TGTGCCAGCAGTGAGGGGGTTGTCGGGAGTGGGCAAGAGACCCAGTACTTC

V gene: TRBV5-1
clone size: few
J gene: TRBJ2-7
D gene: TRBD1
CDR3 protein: CASSPSGQGISYEQYF
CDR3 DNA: TGCGCCAGCAGCCCCTCAGGACAGGGGATCTCCTACGAGCAGTACTTC

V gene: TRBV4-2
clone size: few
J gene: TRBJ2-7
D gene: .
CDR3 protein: CASSQASNVEQYF
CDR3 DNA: TGTGCCAGCAGCCAGGCTAGCAACGTCGAGCAGTACTTC

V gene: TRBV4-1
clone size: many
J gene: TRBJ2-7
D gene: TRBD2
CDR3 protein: CASSQDDGLAGRDEQYF
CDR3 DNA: TGCGCCAGCAGCCAAGATGATGGGCTAGCGGGCAGAGACGAGCAGTACTTC

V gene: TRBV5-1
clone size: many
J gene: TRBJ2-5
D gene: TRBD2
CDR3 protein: CASGSGGKETQYF
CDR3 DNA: TGCGCCAGCGGGAGCGGGGGGAAAGAGACCCAGTACTTC

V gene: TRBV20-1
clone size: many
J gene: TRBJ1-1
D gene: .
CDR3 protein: CSARDPGAEAFF
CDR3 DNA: TGCAGTGCTAGAGATCCGGGGGCAGAAGCTTTCTTT

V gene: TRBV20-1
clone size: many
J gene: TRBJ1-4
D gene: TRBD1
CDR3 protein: CSGQGHEKLFF
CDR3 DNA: TGCAGTGGACAGGGGCACGAAAAACTGTTTTTT

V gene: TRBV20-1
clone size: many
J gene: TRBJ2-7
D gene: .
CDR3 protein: CSARAQDNSYEQYF
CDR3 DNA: TGCAGTGCTAGAGCCCAGGACAACTCCTACGAGCAGTACTTC

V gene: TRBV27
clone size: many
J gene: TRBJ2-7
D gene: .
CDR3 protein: CASSPLPAYEQYF
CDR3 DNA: TGTGCCAGCAGTCCGCTGCCGGCCTACGAGCAGTACTTC

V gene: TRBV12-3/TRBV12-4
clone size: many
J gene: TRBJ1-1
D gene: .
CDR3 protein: CASLSGVWGEAFF
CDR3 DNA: TGTGCCAGCCTCTCGGGGGTGTGGGGTGAAGCTTTCTTT

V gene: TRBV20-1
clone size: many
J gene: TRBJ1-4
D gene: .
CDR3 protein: CSARFESVLGEKLFF
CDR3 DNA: TGCAGTGCTAGATTTGAGTCGGTTTTAGGTGAAAAACTGTTTTTT

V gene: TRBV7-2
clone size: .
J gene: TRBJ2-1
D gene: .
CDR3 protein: CASSLVTRTTNNEQLF
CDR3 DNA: TGTGCCAGCAGCTTAGTGACACGGACTACGAACAATGAGCAGTTGTTC

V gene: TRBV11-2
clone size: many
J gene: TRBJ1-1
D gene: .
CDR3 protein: CASSSYGNTEAFF
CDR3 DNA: TGTGCCAGCAGCTCGTATGGGAACACTGAAGCTTTCTTT

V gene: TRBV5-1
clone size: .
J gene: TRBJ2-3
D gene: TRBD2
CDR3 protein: CASSQYGGGLYAQYF
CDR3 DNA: TGCGCCAGCAGCCAGTACGGGGGGGGACTATATGCGCAGTATTTT

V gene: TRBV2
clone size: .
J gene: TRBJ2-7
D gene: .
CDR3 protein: CASSEARGARSYEQYF
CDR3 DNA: TGTGCCAGCAGTGAAGCGCGGGGTGCTAGGTCCTACGAGCAGTACTTC

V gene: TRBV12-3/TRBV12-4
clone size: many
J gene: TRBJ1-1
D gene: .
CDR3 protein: CASTPQLSHTEAFF
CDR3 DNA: TGTGCCAGCACCCCGCAGCTCTCCCACACTGAAGCTTTCTTT

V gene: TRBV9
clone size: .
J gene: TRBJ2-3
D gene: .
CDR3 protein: CASSAISAAGGTDTQYF
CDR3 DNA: TGTGCCAGCAGCGCGATCTCAGCGGCTGGGGGCACAGATACGCAGTATTTT

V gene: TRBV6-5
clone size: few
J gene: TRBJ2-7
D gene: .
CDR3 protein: CASSYPDRLERREQYF
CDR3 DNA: TGTGCCAGCAGTTACCCAGACAGGTTGGAGCGGAGAGAGCAGTACTTC

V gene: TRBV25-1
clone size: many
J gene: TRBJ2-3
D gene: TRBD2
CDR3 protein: CASSDSGQRGVSDTQYF
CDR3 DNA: TGTGCCAGCAGTGACTCGGGCCAGCGGGGGGTGTCAGATACGCAGTATTTT

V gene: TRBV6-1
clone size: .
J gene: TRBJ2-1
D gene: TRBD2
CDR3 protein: CASSQLAGGYLSSYNEQFF
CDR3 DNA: TGTGCCAGCAGTCAACTAGCGGGAGGATACTTAAGCTCCTACAATGAGCAGTTCTTC

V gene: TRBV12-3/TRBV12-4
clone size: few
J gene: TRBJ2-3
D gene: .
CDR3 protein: CASTTPWENTDTQYF
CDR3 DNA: TGTGCCAGCACCACCCCATGGGAGAACACAGATACGCAGTATTTT

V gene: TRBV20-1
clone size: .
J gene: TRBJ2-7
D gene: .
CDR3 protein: CSARDGQDFSYEQYF
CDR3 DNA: TGCAGTGCTAGAGATGGGCAGGATTTCTCCTACGAGCAGTACTTC

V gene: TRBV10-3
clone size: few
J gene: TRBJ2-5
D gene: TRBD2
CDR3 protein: CAISFQGTSGSLETQYF
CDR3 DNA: TGTGCCATCAGCTTCCAAGGGACTAGCGGGAGTCTAGAGACCCAGTACTTC

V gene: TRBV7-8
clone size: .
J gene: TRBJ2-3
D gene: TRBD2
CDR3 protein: CASSRRGGSDTQYF
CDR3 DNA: TGTGCCAGCAGCCGCCGGGGGGGGTCGGATACGCAGTATTTT

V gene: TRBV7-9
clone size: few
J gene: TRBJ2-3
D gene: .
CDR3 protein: CASSLEGGRTDTQYF
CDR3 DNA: TGTGCCAGCAGCTTAGAAGGGGGTCGTACAGATACGCAGTATTTT

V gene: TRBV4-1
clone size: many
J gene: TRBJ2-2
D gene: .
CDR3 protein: CASGWRNAGELFF
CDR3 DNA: TGCGCCAGCGGCTGGCGCAATGCCGGGGAGCTGTTTTTT

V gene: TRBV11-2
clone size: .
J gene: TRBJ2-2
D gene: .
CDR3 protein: CASSLDLVVRSGELFF
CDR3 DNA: TGTGCCAGCAGCTTAGATCTCGTGGTGAGGTCCGGGGAGCTGTTTTTT

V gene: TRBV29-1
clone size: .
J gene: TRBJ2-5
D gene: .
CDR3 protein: CSVLSGDFISVETQYF
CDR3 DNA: TGCAGCGTTCTTAGTGGGGACTTCATTAGCGTAGAGACCCAGTACTTC